One T cell receptor beta chain is described in this entry. Its antigen is still unknown. The sample providers were healthy Caucasian people from Russia, aged roughly 6 to 95. Isolated PBMCs totaled at least 6.5 million in each sample. The data were taken from a study of blood T cells in healthy people across ages. Study outcomes and limitations: Older individuals had lower TCR beta diversity per million T cells (the decline was roughly linear).

Germline lookup yields CDR1 LNHDA and CDR2 SQIVND (reference sequence). The CDR3 has 17 residues. Alongside a J-beta primer mix, a sample-barcoded 5' primer served in a second PCR lasting about 6 to 11 cycles. TCRdb re-analysed the 5' RACE reads in MiXCR, keeping a single row per CDR3 protein. This table holds hundreds of thousands of distinct CDR3 sequences, under 70% found once. This TCR came from a man between 60 and 75 years old in good health. Sequences were obtained from blood. The chain is built from TRBV19 and TRBJ2-1; 8 bases agree with TRBD2. The DNA end lines up better with TRBJ2-7; the J call may be wrong. In nucleotides, the CDR3 is TGTGCCAGTAGTATAGGTTTGCGGCGGGGGGCCTACAATGAGCAGTACTTC. This encodes CASSIGLRRGAYNEQYF.